This T cell receptor (beta chain) came from a study of T cell responses to AZD1222 COVID-19 vaccine. Study results and limitations: Regions 160-218 and 743-854 dominated among vaccine-associated CD4 TCRs spanning spike. The donor group comprised mostly white British people and more females; the analysis possibly underestimated clonal diversity.

Sequencing used immunoSEQ multiplex PCR; TCRdb keeps in-frame clones, though not all of them. The table includes fewer than 120,000 clones, roughly nine tenths detected once. Germline CDR1 and CDR2: SGHNT and YYREEE (reference sequence). V gave up 0 bases and J gave up 5 bases, with 8 bases separating them. The CDR3 runs 14 residues. As regards this clone: Its antigen is undetermined.

This clonotype was sampled from an adult in good health. The sequenced sample was peripheral blood, obtained on day 0 of AZD1222 vaccination. The chain carries TRBV5-4 and TRBJ1-4; D gene ambiguous. The CDR3 bases are TGTGCCAGCAGCTTGGAGGCGCGGAATGAAAAACTGTTTTTT. Its translation is CASSLEARNEKLFF.